The text below deals with one T cell receptor beta chain. This sample was included in a study of shared T cell receptors in the human thymus. The germline V gene encodes CDR1 MDHEN and CDR2 SYDVKM. This CDR3 region has 16 residues. Trimming cost V 2 bases and J 3 bases; bases outside gene matches: 9. Clones were read by immunoSEQ multiplex PCR, and TCRdb kept only the in-frame ones, dropping some. Among about 660,000 clones listed, 87% were seen once. The data also belong to a second study, concerning human thymus T cells. Turning to that study: Donors consisted of healthy Finnish infants (having corrective surgery for congenital heart defects). Resections that were taken during corrective heart surgery supplied the thymus tissue. V and J genes seemed to be used with bias in thymic and blood repertoires. What related research reported was that thymic repertoires overlapped highly among unrelated individuals.

Sequenced input: thymocytes. The receptor's source is a boy younger than two with a congenital heart defect. V gene TRBV28 combines with J gene TRBJ2-7, with 8 nucleotides matching TRBD1. CDR3 amino acids: CASSLGGSGTGYEQYF. The CDR3 DNA sequence: TGTGCCAGCAGTTTAGGGGGGAGTGGGACAGGCTACGAGCAGTACTTC.